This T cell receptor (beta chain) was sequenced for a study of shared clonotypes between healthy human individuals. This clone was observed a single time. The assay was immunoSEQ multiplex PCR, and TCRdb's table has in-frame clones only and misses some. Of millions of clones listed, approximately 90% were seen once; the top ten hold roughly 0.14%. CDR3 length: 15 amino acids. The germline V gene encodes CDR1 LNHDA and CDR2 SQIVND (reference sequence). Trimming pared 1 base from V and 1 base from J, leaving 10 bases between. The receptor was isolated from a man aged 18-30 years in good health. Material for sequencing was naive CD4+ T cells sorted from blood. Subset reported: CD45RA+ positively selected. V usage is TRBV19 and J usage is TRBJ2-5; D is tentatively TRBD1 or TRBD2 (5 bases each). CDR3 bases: TGTGCCAGTAGTATAGTAGGGACGGCCCAAGAGACCCAGTACTTC. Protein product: CASSIVGTAQETQYF.